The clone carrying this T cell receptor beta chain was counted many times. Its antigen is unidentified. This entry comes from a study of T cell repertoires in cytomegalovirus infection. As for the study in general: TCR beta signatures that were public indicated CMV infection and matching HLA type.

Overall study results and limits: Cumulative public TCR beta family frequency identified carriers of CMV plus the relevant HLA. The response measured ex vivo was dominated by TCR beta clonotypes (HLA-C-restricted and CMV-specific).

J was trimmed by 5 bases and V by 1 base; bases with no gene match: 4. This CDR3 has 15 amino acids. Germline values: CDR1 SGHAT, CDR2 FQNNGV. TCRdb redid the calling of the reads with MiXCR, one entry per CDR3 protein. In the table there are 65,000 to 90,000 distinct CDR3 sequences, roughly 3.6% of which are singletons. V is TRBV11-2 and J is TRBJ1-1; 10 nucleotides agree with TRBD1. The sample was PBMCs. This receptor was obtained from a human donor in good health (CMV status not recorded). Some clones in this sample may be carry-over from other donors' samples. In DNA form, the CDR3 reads TGTGCCAGCAGCTTAGCCGGGACAGGGGTGACTGAAGCTTTCTTT. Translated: CASSLAGTGVTEAFF.